Detailed here is one TCR beta chain. There is no known antigen for this receptor. Nothing much larger sits one base from this clone, and base qualities are not available. The cohort comprised 710 or so healthy bone marrow donors. At the time of sampling, all cohort members were nominally healthy, though unrecorded immune exposures were likely present. The donor tested CMV seropositive and was one of the 289 seropositive cohort members. Every donor gave a peripheral blood sample, and the peripheral blood mononuclear cells from that sample were used for TCR beta sequencing. Genomic DNA extraction from the blood cell samples was performed with the Qiagen DNeasy Blood Extraction Kit. Library method: the immunoSEQ multiplex PCR assay. The multiplex PCR relied on a mix of 60 forward primers for TCR Vbeta segments and 13 reverse primers for TCR Jbeta segments. The CDR3 region of rearranged TCR beta genes was amplified from genomic DNA by a multiplex PCR assay. The Illumina HiSeq System was used to sequence the amplified TCR beta libraries as 87-base-pair reads. Per the source publication's procedure: Across the 500 to 750 repertoires, a later analysis counted 80 million or so unique TCR beta chains, 9.5 million to 12 million of which were shared by at least two donors. To remove PCR and sequencing errors, raw reads were error-corrected and collapsed into unique sequences using a nearest-neighbor algorithm that merged closely related sequences. V, D and J gene segments were assigned by aligning CDR3 sequences to IMGT reference sequences. For a sequence to be retained, at least a six-nucleotide match to both a V gene segment and a J gene segment was required. Rearrangements were classified as productive when the CDR3 lacked stop codons and remained in frame with V and J, and all other rearrangements were classified as non-productive. CDR3 was defined by IMGT convention, running from the second conserved V-encoded cysteine to the conserved J-encoded phenylalanine. In an earlier analysis of roughly 610 of the donors, sequences lacking an unambiguous match to a single V gene segment were excluded. An earlier analysis of 500 to 700 of the donors classified V segments as functional when productive rearrangements were above 56.7% and as segregating when the standard deviation between donors was above 5%. A statistical classification framework was developed to diagnose cytomegalovirus status using the catalog of TCR beta chain sequences. V and J gene assignment, in a later analysis, came from comparing TCR nucleotide sequences with IMGT/GENE-DB human TR gene sequences. A later analysis assigned CDR3 sequences and most-parsimonious VDJ recombination scenarios with the TCRdist pipeline. In a later analysis, every TCR beta chain was defined by the combination of its CDR3 amino acid sequence and its V-gene family, and reads without a unique V-gene family were dropped. As a way to deal with suspected cross-contamination and a sequencing artifact, a later analysis dropped 500 to 700 nucleotide sequences that were highly shared and had low generation probability. A later analysis calculated a clonal expansion index for each public chain from normalized within-repertoire ranks of inferred template counts. A later analysis computed generation probabilities with a VDJ recombination model fitted to out-of-frame rearrangements, and checked the results against IGoR. Hypergeometric tests were used in a later analysis to score TCR-TCR, TCR-HLA and TCR-CMV co-occurrence, with a repertoire-size bias correction applied to the TCR pairs. A later analysis estimated false discovery rates by permuting HLA or CMV assignments 20 times. A later analysis grouped co-occurring TCRs with DBSCAN, adding TCRdist sequence similarity when clustering within HLA-allele-positive subsets. Repertoires with fewer than 30,000 or more than 120,000 public chains were left out of co-occurrence clustering, as were about 5 repertoires with anomalous nucleotide sharing. TCRdb retrieved this table from immuneACCESS and kept in-frame rearrangements only. Not all clones are present; in checked studies, unresolved V genes account for under half, and no reason is known for the remainder. That table is the source of V, J and clone size, and D and trimming were worked out from the DNA. In all, the sample holds under 200,000 clones, and 65% to 70% of those were seen once. Of the sample, roughly 4% falls within the top ten clones.

The data belong to a study of cytomegalovirus exposure and HLA in healthy donors (TCRdb year 2017). Study-level background: In an earlier analysis of 450 to 750 of the donors, about 260 Gb of sequence data and 90 million to 130 million unique TCR beta sequences from some 170 million T cells were reported. Besides the first cohort of roughly 640 subjects, a separate validation cohort made up of about 120 different subjects was used. To predict cytomegalovirus infection status, the study combined high-throughput TCR immunosequencing, statistical association of individual TCRs with disease status, and machine learning. Of the roughly 390 genotyped donors, 80% to 90% were placed in the genetic ancestry cluster associated with self-reported Caucasian donors. Alongside the repertoire data, information on donor age, sex, ethnicity and CMV serostatus was compiled. Every discovery cohort repertoire had been produced on one sequencing platform. Among 350 to 400 genotyped donors of the cohort, an average of around 240,000 unique TCR beta nucleotide sequences were sequenced per donor, roughly 18% of them non-productive. The later analysis used no new phenotypic data to find candidate immune exposures, relying instead on TCR beta sequences and their occurrence across donors. The study used immunosequencing to profile the T cell repertoires of approximately 630 subjects and linked those repertoires to cytomegalovirus serostatus. Typing coverage differed by locus: A, B, C, DRB1 and DQB1 were typed in about 620-640 donors, DQA1 in 522, DPA1 in approximately 610, and DPB1 in roughly 470. Approximately 310 gigabases of sequencing data and some 85 million unique TCR sequences were included in an early release covering around 600 HLA-typed donors. The study was designed to test whether signatures of past pathogen exposure could be identified by cataloging public T cell receptors. A later genetic analysis used genome-wide SNP genotypes for 398 of the 666 donors, treating that subset as a discovery cohort. To study patterns of TCR occurrence, a later analysis re-analyzed previously published TCR beta repertoires from around 700 donors and added high-resolution HLA genotyping. In an earlier analysis of 550 to 700 of the donors, high-throughput TCR beta sequencing was used to judge whether each TCR beta V gene segment behaved as functional or pseudogenic. HLA typing covered class I and class II loci at four-digit resolution. Because of strong linkage in the cohort, a handful of DR-DQ haplotypes were treated as single units for association and clustering. The full study reports these points: A further reported finding was that TCR beta sequences accurately predicted the HLA-A and HLA-B alleles for most subjects in the first cohort. Because counts were too low, about 15 rarely observed V segments, including chromosome 9 orphons, were left out of the earlier analysis of a few hundred of the donors. Strong co-occurrence of HLA alleles, especially DR and DQ, made assigning TCR associations to individual alleles difficult. In vitro tests confirmed that a few of the cytomegalovirus-associated TCR beta chains recognize cytomegalovirus antigens. It was suggested by the authors that the approach could potentially be generalized to other disease states and immunological phenotypes. A cluster of highly shared sequence variants was judged likely to represent a technical artifact of the sequencing pipeline. Roughly uniform sequencing depth across donors was assumed in presence/absence analyses, although this assumption may not hold. An earlier analysis of approximately 530 of the donors showed that most TCR beta V segments appeared in productive rearrangements either about 87% or about 30% of the time, which broadly matched IMGT annotations. Because some donors lacked HLA typing at each locus, the association tests relied only on the typed subset. In a later analysis, HLA-associated TCR beta chains showed more clonal expansion and lower generation probabilities than non-associated chains that were equally common. Correlated functional status among segregating V segments might reflect linkage disequilibrium, but an unknown experimental factor could not be ruled out. A later analysis reported that several top co-occurrence clusters appeared linked to parvovirus B19, influenza, CMV and Epstein-Barr virus. In a later analysis, most CMV-associated TCR beta chains were found to appear HLA-restricted, with HLA associations seemingly driven largely by CMV exposure. A later genetic analysis associated a missense DCLRE1C variant with V-gene and J-gene trimming of TCR beta chains, and an independent cohort replicated the association. Immune exposure information for the cohort was limited to CMV serostatus. The classifier was reported to diagnose cytomegalovirus status with high specificity and sensitivity in both the original cohort and the validation cohort. Compared with the roughly 720-donor mean, donors in an Asian-associated ancestry cluster had fewer N-insertions in productive TCRs, according to a later genetic analysis. The study listed approximately 150 TCR beta chains as associated with cytomegalovirus. In a later analysis, TCR association rates were found to vary across HLA loci, with the most associated TCRs seen for DRB1 alleles and the fewest for HLA-C alleles. While some public TCRs were present in many individuals, most TCR sequences turned up only very rarely across donors. Only TCR beta chains were sequenced in this cohort, and the absence of alpha or paired-chain data limited detectable features. The 87-base-pair reads could not distinguish some IMGT-functional V segments, including TRBV6-2 and TRBV6-3, so those segments were excluded. At a false discovery rate of 0.05, a later analysis linked about 16,000 TCR beta sequences to specific HLA alleles.

V is cut back by 7 bases and J by 7 bases, with 15 bases in the junction unmatched. The CDR3 sequence holds 15 residues, the cysteine and phenylalanine included. Of all the DNA, just the CDR3 is kept, 45 bases in frame from base 1. The germline V gene supplies CDR1 SQVTM and CDR2 ANQGSEA. The chain joins TRBV29-1 to TRBJ2-1; the junction holds 8 bases that match TRBD1. The receptor was isolated from a young woman in good health and CMV-seropositive. Input material: PBMCs. The CDR3 here reads CSASIRGRRGNEQFF. The DNA reads as follows: TGCAGCGCCTCAATCAGGGGGCGTCGAGGGAATGAGCAGTTCTTC.